A single sample is the source of the 6 T cell receptor beta chains below, sequenced in a study of cytomegalovirus exposure and HLA in healthy donors. The PCR was carried out with 60 Vbeta primers and 13 Jbeta primers. The data were produced by immunoSEQ multiplex PCR, yet TCRdb's version contains in-frame clones alone and is incomplete. The profile covers roughly 45,000 clones, with 70% to 85% appearing a single time and about 1.5% taken by the ten largest. The sample taken for sequencing was PBMCs. These receptors originate from a man aged 25 to 45 in good health and CMV-seronegative.

The gene calls are TRBV9 and TRBJ2-7, with 9 bases that match TRBD1. V was pared by 0 bases and J by 7 bases, with 14 bases of the junction left unmatched. The germline V gene has CDR1 SGDLS and CDR2 YYNGEE. This CDR3 is 17 amino acids long. The CDR3 protein is CASSVDVGQGYADEQYF. The CDR3 DNA sequence: TGTGCCAGCAGCGTAGATGTGGGACAGGGTTATGCGGATGAGCAGTACTTC.

CDR3 region: CASSRGGTVFEKLFF. The CDR3 region has the DNA TGTGCCAGCAGCCGCGGTGGGACAGTATTCGAAAAACTGTTTTTT. The V call is TRBV7-6, the J call TRBJ1-4; 7 nucleotides line up with TRBD1. The CDR3 length is 15 residues. Trimming at V came to 5 bases and at J to 8 bases, leaving 11 bases not matched to a gene. Per germline, CDR1 SGHVS and CDR2 FNYEAQ.

The chain couples TRBV28 to TRBJ2-7; 8 positions match TRBD1. The CDR3 has 13 amino acids. The germline gives CDR1 MDHEN, CDR2 SYDVKM. V trimming: 6 bases; J trimming: 7 bases; junction bases outside the gene matches: 8. The CDR3 protein is CASSPGGAGEQYF. The CDR3 nucleotides read TGTGCCAGCAGCCCAGGGGGCGCCGGAGAGCAGTACTTC.

This chain links TRBV5-1 with TRBJ2-5; TRBD2 aligns across 13 bases. Losses at the gene ends were 0 bases for V and 7 bases for J; bases not matched to a gene: 9. CDR1 is SGHRS, CDR2 YFSETQ, per germline. This CDR3 spans 17 amino acids. The CDR3 spells CASSLGRTSGRVGTQYF. The DNA for the CDR3 is TGCGCCAGCAGCTTGGGTAGGACTAGCGGGAGAGTAGGGACCCAGTACTTC.

The V call is TRBV7-2, the J call TRBJ2-1, with 9 bases that match TRBD1. There are 15 residues in the CDR3. Germline assignment: CDR1 SGHTA and CDR2 FQGNSA. The V gene end was trimmed by 5 bases and the J gene end by 9 bases; junction bases not matched to a gene: 11. CDR3 DNA sequence: TGTGCCAGCAGCCCTCAACAGGGGGCCTATGTTGAGCAGTTCTTC. Protein product: CASSPQQGAYVEQFF.

This chain links TRBV27 with TRBJ1-1, with D possibly being TRBD1 (6 bases). CDR1 and CDR2 (germline): MNHEY, SMNVEV (reference sequence). The ends were cut back, 6 bases at V and 3 bases at J, with 14 bases in the middle. This CDR3 region has 14 residues. Written as DNA, the CDR3 is TGTGCCAGCAGGACAGGAATGTGGGACACTGAAGCTTTCTTT. This sequence encodes CASRTGMWDTEAFF.